The entry that follows covers one T cell receptor (beta chain) sequence. Its antigen is unidentified. Measured with immunoSEQ multiplex PCR; TCRdb has only the in-frame clones, and not every one. Altogether 200,000 or so clones are present, 94% being singletons, with the ten largest covering roughly 9.8%. This sample is drawn from a study of T cell responses to AZD1222 COVID-19 vaccine. Across the study: Second-dose groups at about 4 or about 12 weeks were pooled. Findings and caveats of the study: Spike-specific TCR repertoires showed rising breadth and depth after two AZD1222 doses.

After removal of 4 bases from V and 6 bases from J, the junction contained 14 bases not matched to a gene. Germline CDR1 reads LGHNA; CDR2 reads YNFKEQ. The CDR3 is 18 residues long. This sequence originates from an adult in good health. V gene TRBV4-2 combines with J gene TRBJ2-1; 11 bases align to TRBD2. Sequencing was performed on peripheral blood, taken on day 0 of AZD1222 vaccination. Here the CDR3 DNA reads TGTGCCAGCAGCCGTGGGACTAGCGGCCTCTTAGGGGTCAATGAGCAGTTCTTC. Protein: CASSRGTSGLLGVNEQFF.